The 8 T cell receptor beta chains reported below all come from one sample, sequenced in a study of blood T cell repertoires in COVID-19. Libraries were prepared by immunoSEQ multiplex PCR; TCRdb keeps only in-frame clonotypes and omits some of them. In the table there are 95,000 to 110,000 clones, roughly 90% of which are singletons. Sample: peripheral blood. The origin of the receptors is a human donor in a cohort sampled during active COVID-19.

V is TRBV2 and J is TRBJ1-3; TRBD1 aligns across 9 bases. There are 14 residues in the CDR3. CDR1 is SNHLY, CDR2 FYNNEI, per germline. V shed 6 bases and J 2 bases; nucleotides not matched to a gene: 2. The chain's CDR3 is CASRGTGPGNTIYF. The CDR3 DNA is TGTGCCAGCAGAGGGACAGGGCCTGGAAACACCATATATTTT.

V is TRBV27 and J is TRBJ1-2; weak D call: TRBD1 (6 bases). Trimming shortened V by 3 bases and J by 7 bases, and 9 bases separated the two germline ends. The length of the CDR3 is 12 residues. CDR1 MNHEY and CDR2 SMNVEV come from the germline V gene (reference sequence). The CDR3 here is CASSFLGGGYTF. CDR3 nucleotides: TGTGCCAGCAGTTTTCTAGGGGGTGGCTACACCTTC.

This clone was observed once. For the CDR3, the DNA is TGTGCCTGGAGTGTAGGGGCTAGCGGGTTCCCTAGCACAGATACGCAGTATTTT. Translated: CAWSVGASGFPSTDTQYF. The genes are TRBV30 and TRBJ2-3, with 8 bases that match TRBD2. CDR3 length: 18 residues. Germline V gene data show CDR1 as GTSNPN and CDR2 as SVGIG (reference sequence). V gave up 0 bases and J gave up 0 bases; unmatched junction bases: 11.

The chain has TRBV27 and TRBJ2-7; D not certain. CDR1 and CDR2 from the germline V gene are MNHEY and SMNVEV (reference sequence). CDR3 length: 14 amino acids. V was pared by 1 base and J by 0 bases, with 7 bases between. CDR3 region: CASSLFRTSYEQYF. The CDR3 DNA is TGTGCCAGCAGTTTATTTAGAACCTCCTACGAGCAGTACTTC.

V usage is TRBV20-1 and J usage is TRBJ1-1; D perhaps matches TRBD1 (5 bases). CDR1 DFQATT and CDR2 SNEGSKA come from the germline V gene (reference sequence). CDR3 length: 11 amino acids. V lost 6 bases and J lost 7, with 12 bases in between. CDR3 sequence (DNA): TGCAGTGCCAGCAGGGATGTTGAAGCTTTCTTT. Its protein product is CSASRDVEAFF.

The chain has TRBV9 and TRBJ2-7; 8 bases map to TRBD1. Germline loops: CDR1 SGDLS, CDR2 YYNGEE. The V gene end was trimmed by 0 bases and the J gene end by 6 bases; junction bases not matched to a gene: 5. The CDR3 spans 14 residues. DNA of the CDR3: TGTGCCAGCAGCGTAGGGCAGGGGGCCTTCGAGCAGTACTTC. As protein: CASSVGQGAFEQYF.

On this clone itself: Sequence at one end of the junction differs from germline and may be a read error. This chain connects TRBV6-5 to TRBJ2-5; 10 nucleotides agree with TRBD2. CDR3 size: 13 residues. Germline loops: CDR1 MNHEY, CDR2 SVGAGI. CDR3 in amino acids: CASSYPASGRRHF. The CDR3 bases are TGTGCCAGCAGTTATCCGGCTAGCGGGAGAAGGCACTTC.

CDR3 coding DNA: TGCGCCAGTCGAGGACAGACCACTGAAGCTTTCTTT. It encodes CASRGQTTEAFF. The genes are TRBV5-1 and TRBJ1-1; D may be TRBD1 (6 bases). Trimming stripped 8 bases from V and 4 bases from J, with 12 bases between. The CDR3 covers 12 residues. Germline V CDR1 and CDR2: SGHRS, YFSETQ.